A single sample gave rise to the 14 T cell receptor beta chains below, sequenced in a study of blood T cells in healthy people across ages. Through a sample-barcoded 5' primer and a J-beta primer mix, a second PCR was run for roughly 7 to 12 cycles. One entry per CDR3 protein results from TCRdb running MiXCR on the 5' RACE reads. The sample contains 700,000 to 900,000 distinct CDR3 sequences, 20% to 30% of which appear only once. These data also featured in a second study, about T cells of mothers and their children.

The sequenced sample was blood. The receptors here all came from a boy between 10 and 17 years old in good health.

J is TRBJ1-2 and V is TRBV12-3 or TRBV12-4, with TRBD1 matching 8 bases. The CDR3 length is 12 residues. Trimming took 6 bases from V and 9 from J; bases not matched to a gene: 6. The CDR3 DNA follows: TGTGCCAGCAGGCCGACAGGGGTCCGCTACACCTTC. Its protein product is CASRPTGVRYTF.

The CDR3 here is CASSQEVGGGSYNEQFF. The CDR3 bases are TGTGCCAGCAGCCAAGAGGTTGGCGGGGGGTCTTACAATGAGCAGTTCTTC. The V gene is TRBV3-1, the J gene TRBJ2-1; 8 positions agree with TRBD2. Germline trimming cut 0 bases from V and 4 bases from J; bases unmatched to any gene: 8. Germline V CDR1 and CDR2: LGHDT, YNNKEL (reference sequence). The CDR3 covers 17 residues.

This clonotype has more than one count but fewer than ten. This chain joins TRBV2 and TRBJ2-7; 8 bases align to TRBD1. This CDR3 has 14 amino acids. The germline V gene encodes CDR1 SNHLY and CDR2 FYNNEI. With V trimmed by 8 bases and J by 4 bases, 10 bases remained unmatched. CDR3 nucleotide sequence: TGTGCCAGCGGCCCGAGCAGGGGGCAATACGAGCAGTACTTC. Translated, it gives CASGPSRGQYEQYF.

This clonotype has a handful of counts. V usage is TRBV3-1 and J usage is TRBJ2-7; D is undetermined. This CDR3 spans 14 amino acids. Germline loops: CDR1 LGHDT, CDR2 YNNKEL (reference sequence). V lost 0 bases and J lost 5, with 11 bases in between. CDR3 sequence: CASSQDRLTDEQYF. The CDR3 DNA follows: TGTGCCAGCAGCCAAGATCGTCTAACCGACGAGCAGTACTTC.

V usage is TRBV3-1 and J usage is TRBJ1-6; no reliable D call. Trimming shortened V by 4 bases and J by 8 bases, and 12 bases separated the two germline ends. The CDR3 runs to 14 residues. The germline V gene has CDR1 LGHDT and CDR2 YNNKEL (reference sequence). CDR3 protein: CASSPTGVDSPLHF. In nucleotides, the CDR3 is TGTGCCAGCAGCCCCACCGGGGTGGATTCACCCCTCCACTTT.

J is TRBJ2-1 and V is TRBV18; 7 bases are shared with TRBD1. The DNA end is a closer match to TRBJ2-7, so the J assignment may be wrong. CDR3 length equals 15 residues. CDR1 KGHSH and CDR2 LQKENI come from the germline V gene. CDR3 DNA: TGTGCCAGCTCACCCGTCATGGTAGGGGGCGGAGAGCAGTACTTC. It encodes CASSPVMVGGGEQYF.

This clonotype was seen more than once but under ten times. V gene TRBV14 combines with J gene TRBJ2-5, with unresolved D. Near its end, the DNA agrees better with TRBJ2-1, so the J call may be wrong. The CDR3 has 15 amino acids. CDR1 and CDR2 (germline): SGHDN, FVKESK. CDR3 bases: TGTGCCAGCAGCCAAGCGAAGGCGGCTTACAATGAGCAGTTCTTC. Amino acid sequence: CASSQAKAAYNEQFF.

This clonotype was detected once. The chain uses TRBV14 and TRBJ1-6; no firm D call. This CDR3 comprises 13 residues. Germline V lookup: CDR1 SGHDN, CDR2 FVKESK. V was trimmed by 4 bases and J by 10 bases, leaving 11 bases between them. CDR3 nucleotide sequence: TGTGCCAGCAGCCGCCGGACTGAGTCACCCCTCCACTTT. Amino acids: CASSRRTESPLHF.

This clonotype was counted between two and nine times. The junction departs from germline at one end; a sequencing error may be responsible. The chain combines TRBV10-2 with TRBJ1-2; D is uncertain. Germline V CDR1 and CDR2: WSHSY, SAAADI. The CDR3 runs to 11 residues. CDR3 nucleotide sequence: TGCGCCTGCAGTGAGGACTATGGCTACACCTTC. This gives the protein CACSEDYGYTF.

V gene TRBV9 combines with J gene TRBJ2-1; D ambiguous. V was shortened by 4 bases and J by 7 bases, with 18 bases between the two germline ends. Germline V gene data show CDR1 as SGDLS and CDR2 as YYNGEE. CDR3 length: 15 residues. CDR3 sequence: CASSITTGVGNEQFF. CDR3 sequence (DNA): TGTGCCAGCAGCATAACGACTGGGGTAGGGAATGAGCAGTTCTTC.

The chain is built from TRBV13 and TRBJ2-1, with 10 bases fitting TRBD1. V lost 2 bases to trimming and J lost 2 bases; unmatched junction nucleotides: 12. CDR3 length equals 19 residues. Germline V gene sequence: CDR1 PRHDT, CDR2 FYEKMQ (reference sequence). DNA of the CDR3: TGTGCCAGCAGCTTATTTTGGGACAGGGGCCATGCCGCCTACAATGAGCAGTTCTTC. This codes for CASSLFWDRGHAAYNEQFF.

This clonotype was observed a few times. This sequence joins TRBV5-1 and TRBJ2-2; 7 positions match TRBD1. Germline V gene lookup returns CDR1 SGHRS and CDR2 YFSETQ. V dropped 4 bases and J dropped 6; count of bases not matched to a gene: 3. This CDR3 is 13 amino acids long. CDR3 DNA: TGCGCCAGCAGCGAGACAGGGTCCGGGGAGCTGTTTTTT. Protein sequence: CASSETGSGELFF.

This clonotype has just a few counts. The genes are TRBV6-1 and TRBJ1-1; 7 positions match TRBD1. V shed 8 bases and J 1 base; nucleotides not matched to a gene: 10. This CDR3 contains 15 residues. Per germline, CDR1 MNHNS and CDR2 SASEGT. The CDR3 coding sequence is TGTGCCAGCCTTCCGAGACAGGGACCGAACACTGAAGCTTTCTTT. This gives the protein CASLPRQGPNTEAFF.

This clonotype was detected only a few times. The chain recombines TRBV7-2 with TRBJ1-5, with D possibly TRBD1 on 5 matching bases. V shed 5 bases and J shed 0 bases, with 14 bases lying between them. Germline V gene data show CDR1 as SGHTA and CDR2 as FQGNSA. The CDR3 length is 16 residues. DNA for the CDR3: TGTGCCAGCAGCGAGGGACGGGATTATAGCAATCAGCCCCAGCATTTT. Translation: CASSEGRDYSNQPQHF. The full variable domain, in which reference TRBV7-2 and TRBJ1-5 provide the parts outside the CDR3, is GAGVSQSPSNKVTEKGKDVELRCDPISGHTALYWYRQSLGQGLEFLIYFQGNSAPDKSGLPSDRFSAERTGGSVSTLTIQRTQQEDSAVYLCASSEGRDYSNQPQHFGDGTRLSIL.